This passage covers 15 T cell receptor beta chains from one sample sequenced in a study of identical twins. A single record per CDR3 protein comes from TCRdb applying MiXCR to the 5' RACE reads. This table has more than 650,000 distinct CDR3 sequences, less than 7% appearing once. Source material: naive T cells sorted from blood. The source is a man aged 18 to 35 in good health.

This clonotype occurred a few times. This sequence joins TRBV5-5 and TRBJ2-7; no clear D. CDR1 SGHKS and CDR2 YYEKEE come from the germline V gene (reference sequence). The V end was cut by 0 bases, the J end by 4 bases, with 11 bases between. The CDR3 is 14 residues long. The CDR3 coding sequence is TGTGCCAGCAGCTTGGATCGGTGGGGATACGAGCAGTACTTC. Translating it yields CASSLDRWGYEQYF. Full variable domain (missing parts from reference TRBV5-5 and TRBJ2-7): DAGVTQSPTHLIKTRGQQVTLRCSPISGHKSVSWYQQVLGQGPQFIFQYYEKEERGRGNFPDRFSARQFPNYSSELNVNALLLGDSALYLCASSLDRWGYEQYFGPGTRLTVT.

This clonotype occurred many times. The genes are TRBV20-1 and TRBJ2-5; TRBD2 matches at 10 bases. The CDR3 runs to 11 residues. Germline lookup yields CDR1 DFQATT and CDR2 SNEGSKA (reference sequence). CDR3 loop: CGTSAQETQYF. The CDR3 nucleotides are TGCGGGACTAGCGCACAAGAGACCCAGTACTTC.

This clonotype was found many times. The genes are TRBV28 and TRBJ1-2; 8 bases match TRBD1. The CDR3 loop spans 13 amino acids. Trimming took 10 bases from V and 3 from J; bases not matched to a gene: 7. Germline V gives CDR1 MDHEN, CDR2 SYDVKM. This CDR3 reads CAIEQGVHYGYTF. The CDR3 nucleotides read TGTGCCATCGAACAGGGGGTTCACTATGGCTACACCTTC.

In this sample, this clonotype turned up many times. The J gene is TRBJ2-3, the V gene TRBV29-1; maybe TRBD2 (6 bases). The V gene's germline CDR1 is SQVTM and CDR2 ANQGSEA. V shed 4 bases and J shed 2 bases, with 19 bases lying between them. There are 16 residues in the CDR3. The CDR3 region has the DNA TGCAGCGTTGCGTCTACGGGGGAAGGAGCCACAGATACGCAGTATTTT. It translates to CSVASTGEGATDTQYF.

This clonotype was counted many times. The rearrangement joins TRBV7-9 to TRBJ1-1; no clear D gene. Germline CDR1 SEHNR, CDR2 FQNEAQ (reference sequence). Trimming took 1 base from V and 4 from J, leaving 7 bases between them. This CDR3 region has 13 residues. The CDR3: CASSLVEGTEAFF. Written as DNA, the CDR3 is TGTGCCAGCAGCTTAGTAGAGGGCACTGAAGCTTTCTTT.

The chain is built from TRBV4-1 and TRBJ2-2; 8 nucleotides match TRBD1. CDR1 MGHRA and CDR2 YSYEKL come from the germline V gene. The CDR3 extends over 20 amino acids. V lost 3 bases and J lost 4; bases outside the gene matches: 19. CDR3 nucleotides: TGCGCCAGCAGCCACCTTCAGGGGGCGCGCGGCCGGTTGGGCACCGGGGAGCTGTTTTTT. This gives the protein CASSHLQGARGRLGTGELFF.

This clonotype came up many times. The gene calls are TRBV20-1 and TRBJ1-1, with D maybe TRBD1 (6 bases). V shed 7 bases and J shed 3 bases, with 15 bases lying between them. The length of the CDR3 is 13 residues. Germline V lookup: CDR1 DFQATT, CDR2 SNEGSKA (reference sequence). The CDR3: CSGEQGWDTEAFF. The CDR3 region has the DNA TGCAGTGGGGAGCAGGGGTGGGACACTGAAGCTTTCTTT.

Concerning this clonotype itself: The junction differs from germline at one of its ends, possibly a read error. The chain is built from TRBV5-1 and TRBJ2-1, with 11 bases aligning to TRBD2. The CDR3 extends over 15 amino acids. Germline V gene sequence: CDR1 SGHRS, CDR2 YFSETQ. The CDR3 DNA reads as TGCGCCAGCAGCCTGGGACTAGCGGTGGACAATGAGCAGTCCTTC. Translated, it gives CASSLGLAVDNEQSF.

The chain employs TRBV7-2 and TRBJ2-1; TRBD2 matches 7 bases. The J segment lost 3 bases and the V segment lost 3 bases, leaving 8 bases of the junction unmatched. CDR3 length: 16 residues. The V gene's germline CDR1 is SGHTA and CDR2 FQGNSA. Here the CDR3 DNA reads TGTGCCAGCAGCTTGGGGGAGCGGGACCTCTACAATGAGCAGTTCTTC. Amino acid sequence: CASSLGERDLYNEQFF.

The sample holds many counts of this clonotype. J is TRBJ2-4 and V is TRBV20-1, with TRBD2 identical over 7 bases. The CDR3 loop spans 13 amino acids. J was trimmed by 3 bases and V by 2 bases; bases with no gene match: 1. In germline, CDR1 is DFQATT, CDR2 SNEGSKA (reference sequence). The CDR3 loop reads CSARLADKNIQYF. CDR3 nucleotides: TGCAGTGCTAGACTAGCGGACAAAAACATTCAGTACTTC.

The V and J genes are TRBV2 and TRBJ2-1; no definite D call. Per the germline V gene, CDR1 is SNHLY and CDR2 is FYNNEI. Trimming stripped 4 bases from V and 4 bases from J, with 8 bases between. This CDR3 region has 13 residues. The DNA for the CDR3 is TGTGCCAGCAGTGGAACTTGGTACAATGAGCAGTTCTTC. Protein sequence: CASSGTWYNEQFF.

This clonotype was counted at least ten times. The chain has TRBV11-2 and TRBJ2-5; no definite D call. The CDR3 sequence is 15 residues long. The germline V gene encodes CDR1 SGHAT and CDR2 FQNNGV. The ends were cut back, 2 bases at V and 1 base at J, with 11 bases in the middle. The CDR3 reads CASSLRPSVQETQYF. The DNA for the CDR3 is TGTGCCAGCAGCTTACGGCCCTCAGTCCAAGAGACCCAGTACTTC.

The table lists this clonotype with many counts. This sequence joins TRBV6-1 and TRBJ2-1; D is perhaps TRBD2 (5 bases). From germline, CDR1 is MNHNS and CDR2 SASEGT. CDR3 length: 13 amino acids. Trimming removed 6 bases at V and 4 bases at J, with 10 bases between. The CDR3 protein is CASRRALYNEQFF. The CDR3 DNA is TGTGCCAGCAGGAGGGCCTTATACAATGAGCAGTTCTTC.

This clonotype was seen more than once but under ten times. The gene calls are TRBV29-1 and TRBJ2-1; TRBD1 is a possible D gene (6 bases). Germline V gives CDR1 SQVTM, CDR2 ANQGSEA. This CDR3 comprises 12 residues. Trimming took 3 bases from V and 6 from J, leaving 9 bases between them. The CDR3 loop is CSVESGVNEQFF. CDR3 coding DNA: TGCAGCGTTGAGTCAGGGGTCAATGAGCAGTTCTTC.

The sample holds many counts of this clonotype. The CDR3 DNA reads TGCGCCAGCAGCCAAGTCCCCGGGGTCGGTAATTCACCCCTCCACTTT. This gives the protein CASSQVPGVGNSPLHF. The gene calls are TRBV4-3 and TRBJ1-6; D is ambiguous. Trimming removed 1 base from V and 6 bases from J, with 13 bases in between. This CDR3 region has 16 residues. CDR1 and CDR2 (germline): LGHNA, YSLEER.